Listed here are 9 T cell receptor beta chains from one sample, sequenced in a study of blood T cell repertoires in COVID-19. TCRdb's copy holds only in-frame clones and misses some; the assay was immunoSEQ multiplex PCR. The table has under 300,000 clones, roughly 82% seen once. The sample comprised peripheral blood. All receptors derive from a woman aged 80 or over with active or convalescent COVID-19.

The genes are TRBV27 and TRBJ2-1; tentatively, D is TRBD2 (6 bases). There are 14 residues in the CDR3. The V and J ends lost 6 bases and 0 bases respectively, with 9 bases between them. CDR1 and CDR2 (germline): MNHEY, SMNVEV (reference sequence). The DNA of the CDR3 is TGTGCCAGCAGGCGCGGGACCTCCTACAATGAGCAGTTCTTC. Amino acid sequence: CASRRGTSYNEQFF.

V is TRBV6-5 and J is TRBJ2-7; D not certain. The germline CDR1 and CDR2 sequences are MNHEY and SVGAGI. The V end lost 6 bases, the J end lost 3 bases, and 15 bases lay between the germline ends. The CDR3 contains 14 residues. The CDR3 DNA reads as TGTGCCAGCAGCGCAGATAATTCCCTCTACGAGCAGTACTTC. This codes for CASSADNSLYEQYF.

This clone was picked up a small number of times. V gene TRBV27 combines with J gene TRBJ2-7, with 9 nucleotides matching TRBD1. Germline V lookup: CDR1 MNHEY, CDR2 SMNVEV (reference sequence). With V trimmed by 1 base and J by 12 bases, 4 bases remained unmatched. This CDR3 region has 12 residues. CDR3 region: CASSLLGQGWYF. CDR3 nucleotide sequence: TGTGCCAGCAGTTTATTGGGACAGGGTTGGTACTTC.

The chain joins TRBV6-5 to TRBJ2-7; TRBD2 aligns across 7 bases. Germline CDR1 is MNHEY and CDR2 is SVGAGI. This CDR3 is 14 amino acids long. Losses at the gene ends were 6 bases for V and 3 bases for J; bases not matched to a gene: 8. CDR3 residues: CASRTGGLLYEQYF. CDR3 coding DNA: TGTGCCAGCAGGACGGGGGGACTCCTCTACGAGCAGTACTTC.

The DNA of the CDR3 is TGTGCCAGCAGTTTCAGGGGGACGGTCTATGGCTACACCTTC. Protein product: CASSFRGTVYGYTF. This chain uses TRBV27 with TRBJ1-2; 7 bases line up with TRBD1. The V gene end was trimmed by 3 bases and the J gene end by 4 bases; junction bases not matched to a gene: 5. This CDR3 spans 14 amino acids. The V gene's germline CDR1 is MNHEY and CDR2 SMNVEV (reference sequence).

The chain has TRBV3-1 (or the pseudogene TRBV3-2) and TRBJ1-6, with a weak D call TRBD1 (6 bases). CDR3 length equals 13 residues. Germline V lookup: CDR1 LGHDT, CDR2 YNNKEL (reference sequence). Trimming cost V 8 bases and J 9 bases, with 14 bases left between them. CDR3 nucleotides: TGTGCCAGCCGGGGGGGCCCACTTTCACCCCTCCACTTT. Amino acid sequence: CASRGGPLSPLHF.

The chain uses TRBV2 and TRBJ2-2, with D unresolved. Trimming pared 7 bases from V and 6 bases from J, leaving 6 bases between. The germline V gene has CDR1 SNHLY and CDR2 FYNNEI. The CDR3 covers 11 residues. The CDR3 coding sequence is TGTGCCAGCAAGTTAGCCGGGGAGCTGTTTTTT. Its protein product is CASKLAGELFF.

The chain carries TRBV3-1 (or the pseudogene TRBV3-2) and TRBJ2-3, with TRBD1 identical over 9 bases. The germline gives CDR1 LGHDT, CDR2 YNNKEL (reference sequence). The CDR3 has 13 residues. J gave up 13 bases and V 4 bases, and 9 bases lay outside the gene matches. For the CDR3, the DNA is TGTGCCAGCAGCCCCGCCTGGACAGGGGATGAGTATTTT. This codes for CASSPAWTGDEYF.

This clone was seen once. The chain uses TRBV28 and TRBJ1-5, with D unresolved. This CDR3 comprises 9 residues. Germline V gene sequence: CDR1 MDHEN, CDR2 SYDVKM. CDR3 in DNA: TGTGGCGGAAGGCAGCCCCAGCATTTT. Its protein product is CGGRQPQHF.